Described below is a single TCR beta chain sequence and its context. The antigen remains undetermined. Several immunoSEQ 96-well plates shared each subset's DNA, each plate a replicate. Generated by immunoSEQ multiplex PCR, the TCRdb table keeps only in-frame clones and is missing some. The table lists about 550,000 clones, about 95% of them singletons. V lost 1 base and J lost 2, with 15 bases in between. Per germline, CDR1 SGHNT and CDR2 YYREEE (reference sequence). The CDR3 is 16 amino acids. The sample is drawn from a study of shared clonotypes between healthy human individuals. Whole-study results and caveats: How much donors shared clonotypes was expected to be affected by sequencing depth.

Naive-designated CD8 cells lacked CD45RO, were positively enriched for CCR7, and omitted terminally differentiated effector memory CD45RA+ cells. Sequencing was performed on naive CD8+ T cells sorted from blood. The sequence came from a young woman in good health. V usage is TRBV5-4 and J usage is TRBJ2-5; D gene unclear. DNA of the CDR3: TGTGCCAGCAGCTTGCTCGGTCTCCTCGGTCAAGAGACCCAGTACTTC. This translates into CASSLLGLLGQETQYF.